These T cell receptor beta chains were read from a single sample in a study of OX40 agonist ivuxolimab in advanced cancers. This table comes from immunoSEQ multiplex PCR, and its TCRdb copy is limited to in-frame clones, with some not included. The sample contains roughly 100,000 clones, around nine tenths of which appear only once. The specimen was CD4+ or CD8+ T cells sorted from blood, collected in a trial of the OX40 agonist ivuxolimab. These TCRs come from an adult with an advanced solid tumor such as melanoma, head and neck, liver or kidney cancer. The CDR3 runs from the conserved cysteine through the conserved F or W. A D gene is named only where the DNA matches it firmly. Clone size is stated in some rows and not others, as once, few, many or a class when expanded.

v_call: TRBV30
cdr3_length: 16
d_call: TRBD1
j_call: TRBJ1-2
clone_size: once
cdr3_nt: TGTGCCTGGAGACCGCGTACAGGGGGCGACGACTATGGCTACACCTTC
cdr3_aa: CAWRPRTGGDDYGYTF

v_call: TRBV6-1
cdr3_length: 15
d_call: -
j_call: TRBJ1-6
clone_size: -
cdr3_nt: TGTGCCAGCAGTCTATTACAGGCGGGTAATTCACCCCTCCACTTT
cdr3_aa: CASSLLQAGNSPLHF

v_call: TRBV5-4
cdr3_length: 12
d_call: -
j_call: TRBJ2-7
clone_size: once
cdr3_nt: TGTGCCAGCAGCGCGCCCTCCTACGAGCAGTACTTC
cdr3_aa: CASSAPSYEQYF

v_call: TRBV7-2
cdr3_length: 15
d_call: TRBD2
j_call: TRBJ2-1
clone_size: -
cdr3_nt: TGTGCCAGCAGCTTAGGGCTAGCGGGGGGGAGGGAGCAGTTCTTC
cdr3_aa: CASSLGLAGGREQFF

v_call: TRBV29-1
cdr3_length: 12
d_call: -
j_call: TRBJ1-1
clone_size: -
cdr3_nt: TGCAGCGTTGGAACAGGGAGCACTGAAGCTTTCTTT
cdr3_aa: CSVGTGSTEAFF

v_call: TRBV5-1
cdr3_length: 16
d_call: TRBD1
j_call: TRBJ2-2
clone_size: -
cdr3_nt: TGCGCCAGCAGCGTTTCCGGGACAGGGAACACCGGGGAGCTGTTTTTT
cdr3_aa: CASSVSGTGNTGELFF

v_call: TRBV29-1
cdr3_length: 13
d_call: -
j_call: TRBJ1-6
clone_size: -
cdr3_nt: TGCAGCGCACAAGACCGGGCCAATTCACCCCTCCACTTT
cdr3_aa: CSAQDRANSPLHF

v_call: TRBV7-2
cdr3_length: 15
d_call: -
j_call: TRBJ1-6
clone_size: -
cdr3_nt: TGTGCCAGCAGCTTAATGAGGACAGAGGATTCACCCCTCCACTTT
cdr3_aa: CASSLMRTEDSPLHF

v_call: TRBV18
cdr3_length: 15
d_call: -
j_call: TRBJ1-2
clone_size: once
cdr3_nt: TGTGCCAGCTCACCACCGTGGGGGAATAACTATGGCTACACCTTC
cdr3_aa: CASSPPWGNNYGYTF

v_call: TRBV21-1
cdr3_length: 14
d_call: -
j_call: TRBJ1-1
clone_size: -
cdr3_nt: TGTGCCAGCAGCAAAGTGCGAGAGAATACTGAAGCTTTCTTT
cdr3_aa: CASSKVRENTEAFF

v_call: TRBV18
cdr3_length: 11
d_call: -
j_call: TRBJ2-5
clone_size: -
cdr3_nt: TGTGCCAGCTCATCCCAAGAGACCCAGTACTTC
cdr3_aa: CASSSQETQYF

v_call: TRBV6-5
cdr3_length: 13
d_call: TRBD2
j_call: TRBJ2-7
clone_size: -
cdr3_nt: TGTGCCAGCAGTGGACTAGCGGGAGGCGAGCAGTACTTC
cdr3_aa: CASSGLAGGEQYF

v_call: TRBV19
cdr3_length: 13
d_call: -
j_call: TRBJ1-1
clone_size: -
cdr3_nt: TGTGCCAGTAGTATAGATACCGACACTGAAGCTTTCTTT
cdr3_aa: CASSIDTDTEAFF

v_call: TRBV15
cdr3_length: 18
d_call: TRBD1
j_call: TRBJ2-2
clone_size: -
cdr3_nt: TGTGCCACCAGCAGCGGCCGGGACAGGGGAAGGGGCACCGGGGAGCTGTTTTTT
cdr3_aa: CATSSGRDRGRGTGELFF

v_call: TRBV30
cdr3_length: 10
d_call: -
j_call: TRBJ1-2
clone_size: few
cdr3_nt: TGTGCCTGGAATCCGGGCGGCTACACCTTC
cdr3_aa: CAWNPGGYTF

v_call: TRBV29-1
cdr3_length: 12
d_call: TRBD2
j_call: TRBJ2-1
clone_size: -
cdr3_nt: TGCAGCGTTGCGGTCGGGGGGAATGAGCAGTTCTTC
cdr3_aa: CSVAVGGNEQFF

v_call: TRBV5-4
cdr3_length: 14
d_call: -
j_call: TRBJ1-4
clone_size: -
cdr3_nt: TGTGCCAGCAGCCCGACAGGTTCGGATGAAAAACTGTTTTTT
cdr3_aa: CASSPTGSDEKLFF

v_call: TRBV4-2
cdr3_length: 15
d_call: TRBD1
j_call: TRBJ1-2
clone_size: -
cdr3_nt: TGTGCCAGCAGCCAGGCCCCGGACAGGGCGGGAGGCTACACCTTC
cdr3_aa: CASSQAPDRAGGYTF

v_call: TRBV28
cdr3_length: 12
d_call: TRBD1
j_call: TRBJ1-2
clone_size: -
cdr3_nt: TGTGCCAGCAGTTCGGACAGGGGGGGCTACACCTTC
cdr3_aa: CASSSDRGGYTF

v_call: TRBV9
cdr3_length: 11
d_call: -
j_call: TRBJ1-1
clone_size: once
cdr3_nt: TGTGCCAGCAGCGCAAGCACTGAAGCTTTCTTT
cdr3_aa: CASSASTEAFF

v_call: TRBV2
cdr3_length: 16
d_call: -
j_call: TRBJ2-7
clone_size: -
cdr3_nt: TGTGCCAGCAGTGATCTAGGGCTTACCATTTCCTACGAGCAGTACTTC
cdr3_aa: CASSDLGLTISYEQYF

v_call: TRBV29-1
cdr3_length: 14
d_call: -
j_call: TRBJ2-7
clone_size: -
cdr3_nt: TGCAGCGTTGAAGACGGGGGCCGCTCCTACGAGCAGTACTTC
cdr3_aa: CSVEDGGRSYEQYF

v_call: TRBV7-9
cdr3_length: 14
d_call: -
j_call: TRBJ1-4
clone_size: -
cdr3_nt: TGTGCCAGCAGCTTAGACAGTATAGGTGAAAAACTGTTTTTT
cdr3_aa: CASSLDSIGEKLFF